This is a list of T cell receptor beta chains from one sample in a study of blood T cell repertoires in COVID-19. Only in-frame clones appear in the TCRdb table, and some are missing; sequencing was by immunoSEQ multiplex PCR. The sample lists under 300,000 clones, 70% to 90% seen once, with under 7% in the top ten. Sequenced: PBMCs or T cells enriched from blood (not recorded which). The receptors shown here come from a woman aged 45-60 years who had been exposed to COVID-19. The conserved cysteine and the conserved F or W are not part of the CDR3 here. Fields, in order: D gene, clone size, V gene, J gene, CDR3 protein. The D gene is left open where the match is weak. The listing skips clone size in some rows; elsewhere it reads once, few, many or a size class.

>-|-|TRBV10-3|TRBJ1-4
AISGGGDNEKLF
>TRBD1|once|TRBV6-5|TRBJ1-1
ASSPVRGVTEAF
>TRBD2|-|TRBV6-4|TRBJ2-6
ASSDTSGAGANVLT
>-|-|TRBV5-1|TRBJ1-5
ASSLGPLQPQH
>-|-|TRBV29-1|TRBJ1-1
SGARGTEAF
>-|-|TRBV27|TRBJ1-6
ASRGSPLH
>TRBD1|once|TRBV12-5|TRBJ1-1
ASGPGDRGPAF
>-|-|TRBV29-1|TRBJ2-5
SVGPSAGETQY
>-|few|TRBV3-1/TRBV3-2|TRBJ1-2
ASSQAPPGLQGNYGYT
>-|-|TRBV2|TRBJ1-2
AITFKRDYGYT
>TRBD2|-|TRBV20-1|TRBJ2-5
SASLLRGGIQETQY
>TRBD2|once|TRBV27|TRBJ2-1
ASSSGLASYNEQF
>-|-|TRBV11-1|TRBJ1-1
ASSLATLDYGTEAF
>-|-|TRBV18|TRBJ1-1
ASSPDPNSSAF
>-|-|TRBV28|TRBJ1-1
ASSSAARAF
>-|once|TRBV29-1|TRBJ1-2
SVGNTGRGWGYT
>TRBD1|-|TRBV28|TRBJ1-6
ASSTLTGDGSPLH
>-|-|TRBV19|TRBJ1-5
ASSIWARGTFGNQPQH
>-|once|TRBV30|TRBJ1-2
AWLARGGYT
>TRBD1|-|TRBV18|TRBJ2-3
ASSPTGAGTDTQY
>-|-|TRBV6-8|TRBJ1-1
ASSYNRDGTEAF
>-|-|TRBV5-6|TRBJ1-5
ASSLRDQPQH
>-|many|TRBV9|TRBJ1-2
ASSPQGTPNYGYT
>TRBD1|-|TRBV6-4|TRBJ1-2
ASRDRGYLFGYT
>-|-|TRBV5-6|TRBJ2-3
ASRRWAHLTDTQY
>-|-|TRBV5-1|TRBJ1-2
ASSPGGAKPYGYT
>TRBD2|-|TRBV6-6|TRBJ2-7
ASRQTSGVAYEQY
>-|-|TRBV9|TRBJ1-4
ASSVGGSGNEKLF
>TRBD2|-|TRBV5-1|TRBJ2-3
ASSKTTSGPNTQY
>-|-|TRBV2|TRBJ1-5
ASKFQEEGNQPQH
>-|-|TRBV21-1|TRBJ2-4
ASTPTSPASIAKNIQY
>TRBD1|-|TRBV27|TRBJ1-4
ASSPRDSWEKLF
>TRBD1|once|TRBV9|TRBJ2-7
ASSSGGYEQY
>TRBD1|-|TRBV5-1|TRBJ2-7
ASSPTPGQGIRST
>-|-|TRBV2|TRBJ1-3
ASSGAGGGNTIY
>-|-|TRBV6-2/TRBV6-3|TRBJ2-5
ASSSLALKTQY
>-|-|TRBV10-3|TRBJ2-3
ASGGTDTQY
>TRBD1|-|TRBV7-7|TRBJ2-3
ASSRQQGATQY
>-|-|TRBV19|TRBJ1-1
ASSIRGNTEAF
>-|-|TRBV28|TRBJ1-5
ASSLGRIGRNQPQH
>-|-|TRBV18|TRBJ1-1
ASSPQGNTEAF
>TRBD1|-|TRBV11-2|TRBJ2-7
ASTPFPGQNYEQY
>-|-|TRBV12-2|TRBJ2-5
ASRPRTGQETQY
>-|-|TRBV28|TRBJ2-5
ASSLGLLQETQY
>TRBD1|-|TRBV20-1|TRBJ1-2
SARQGVGYT
>-|-|TRBV24-1|TRBJ1-5
ATSDTGRGQPQH
>-|few|TRBV29-1|TRBJ2-3
SVEFNRAGVTQY
>-|-|TRBV28|TRBJ2-3
ASSSEAGTQY
>-|-|TRBV29-1|TRBJ1-1
SVEREGRTEAF
>-|-|TRBV19|TRBJ1-2
ASSIRAGMNYGYT
>TRBD1|-|TRBV5-6|TRBJ2-1
ASSLSFPGQHNEQF
>-|-|TRBV11-2|TRBJ1-3
ASSFGPLGAGNTIY